Listed here are 23 T cell receptor beta chains from one sample, sequenced in a study of blood T cell repertoires in COVID-19. Assay used: immunoSEQ multiplex PCR; TCRdb lists only in-frame clones, some missing. The data show a few hundred thousand clones, around 82% seen once. The sample taken for sequencing was peripheral blood. These receptors all come from a human donor with COVID-19, enrolled during active disease. The donor label of this sample is uncertain.

This clone turned up a few times. The CDR3 sequence: CASSLGDRVETQYF. The CDR3 DNA reads as TGTGCCAGCAGCTTAGGGGACAGGGTGGAGACCCAGTACTTC. The chain employs TRBV7-2 and TRBJ2-5; TRBD1 agrees at 9 bases. Trimming removed 1 base from V and 5 bases from J; junction bases left unmatched: 2. The CDR3 runs to 14 residues. Germline-derived CDR1 and CDR2 are SGHTA and FQGNSA.

The V and J genes are TRBV5-1 and TRBJ1-4, with TRBD1 identical over 9 bases. Trimming took 4 bases from V and 5 from J; bases not matched to a gene: 6. The CDR3 spans 15 residues. Per the germline V gene, CDR1 is SGHRS and CDR2 is YFSETQ. The CDR3 nucleotides read TGCGCCAGCAGCCTACAGGGGGCATCCAATGAAAAACTGTTTTTT. Residues: CASSLQGASNEKLFF.

J is TRBJ2-2 and V is TRBV2, with TRBD2 as a possible D gene (6 bases). CDR3 length: 15 residues. The V gene lost 4 bases and the J gene lost 2 bases, with 11 bases spanning the gap. Looked up from germline, CDR1 is SNHLY and CDR2 is FYNNEI. DNA for the CDR3: TGTGCCAGCAGTGTCGCGGGGCCTAACACCGGGGAGCTGTTTTTT. This encodes CASSVAGPNTGELFF.

V gene TRBV3-1 (or the pseudogene TRBV3-2) combines with J gene TRBJ2-7; 9 nucleotides agree with TRBD1. V was pared by 6 bases and J by 3 bases, with 6 bases of the junction left unmatched. CDR3 size: 14 residues. The germline V gene encodes CDR1 LGHDT and CDR2 YNNKEL (reference sequence). The CDR3 DNA sequence: TGTGCCAGCAGGCTACAGGGGGCACACTACGAGCAGTACTTC. Its translation: CASRLQGAHYEQYF.

The chain uses TRBV6-1 and TRBJ2-1; TRBD2 is a possible D gene (5 bases). V was cut by 2 bases and J by 4 bases, with 9 bases left in between. The CDR3 runs 14 residues. Per germline, CDR1 MNHNS and CDR2 SASEGT. The CDR3 region has the DNA TGTGCCAGCAGTGAAAGCGGAACGTACAATGAGCAGTTCTTC. This encodes CASSESGTYNEQFF.

The V gene is TRBV10-1, the J gene TRBJ1-5; 9 positions agree with TRBD1. Losses at the gene ends were 6 bases for V and 6 bases for J; bases not matched to a gene: 9. The CDR3 consists of 15 residues. From germline, CDR1 is WNHNN and CDR2 SYGVQD (reference sequence). The CDR3 coding sequence is TGCGCCAGCAGGGGTTCCGGACAGGGGAGTCAGCCCCAGCATTTT. Protein product: CASRGSGQGSQPQHF.

The rearrangement joins TRBV28 to TRBJ2-1; perhaps TRBD2 as D (5 bases). The V gene lost 5 bases and the J gene lost 4 bases, with 21 bases spanning the gap. Germline V gives CDR1 MDHEN, CDR2 SYDVKM. This CDR3 is 17 amino acids long. CDR3 nucleotides: TGTGCCAGCAGTCCGAGACACCGGACTTCTAGATACAATGAGCAGTTCTTC. Translating gives CASSPRHRTSRYNEQFF.

The CDR3 loop reads CASSPTTQGTYNSPLHF. CDR3 nucleotides: TGCGCCAGCAGCCCCACCACGCAGGGAACCTATAATTCACCCCTCCACTTT. The chain carries TRBV5-1 and TRBJ1-6; D possibly corresponds to TRBD1 (5 bases). Deletions cut 4 bases from V and 2 bases from J, with 16 bases between. Germline V lookup: CDR1 SGHRS, CDR2 YFSETQ. The CDR3 runs to 17 residues.

J is TRBJ1-5 and V is TRBV28; TRBD1 aligns across 7 bases. The CDR3 runs to 14 residues. V lost 3 bases to trimming and J lost 10 bases; unmatched junction nucleotides: 9. From germline, CDR1 is MDHEN and CDR2 SYDVKM. The CDR3: CASSFGNRGRPQHF. DNA of the CDR3: TGTGCCAGCAGTTTTGGGAACAGGGGAAGACCCCAGCATTTT.

The chain links TRBV10-3 to TRBJ2-3; 9 bases match TRBD1. V was clipped by 3 bases and J by 6 bases; unmatched bases: 10. Germline V lookup: CDR1 ENHRY, CDR2 SYGVKD. CDR3 length: 16 residues. As DNA, the CDR3 is TGTGCCATCAGTGACACCTACAGGACAGGGGCGGATACGCAGTATTTT. Translating it yields CAISDTYRTGADTQYF.

The CDR3, as DNA: TGTGCCAGCAGCGTAGCCCCTAGTTCAAGCTACGAGCAGTACTTC. Translating gives CASSVAPSSSYEQYF. The chain combines TRBV9 with TRBJ2-7; D is ambiguous. The V end lost 0 bases, the J end lost 3 bases, and 13 bases lay between the germline ends. The CDR3 is 15 residues long. The germline V gene encodes CDR1 SGDLS and CDR2 YYNGEE. Looking up the rest from reference TRBV9 and TRBJ2-7 gives the full variable domain: DSGVTQTPKHLITATGQRVTLRCSPRSGDLSVYWYQQSLDQGLQFLIQYYNGEERAKGNILERFSAQQFPDLHSELNLSSLELGDSALYFCASSVAPSSSYEQYFGPGTRLTVT.

This chain links TRBV18 with TRBJ1-1; D perhaps matches TRBD1 (6 bases). V lost 2 bases and J 1 base, leaving 11 bases between the germline ends. The CDR3 is 15 residues long. In germline, CDR1 is KGHSH, CDR2 LQKENI. The CDR3 DNA sequence: TGTGCCAGCTCACCAAACCCACAGGGGAACACTGAAGCTTTCTTT. Translating it yields CASSPNPQGNTEAFF.

CDR3 amino acids: CASSQKTTGYSPLHF. CDR3 coding DNA: TGTGCCAGCAGCCAGAAGACCACAGGGTATTCACCCCTCCACTTT. The chain links TRBV3-1 (or the pseudogene TRBV3-2) to TRBJ1-6; a possible D gene is TRBD1 (6 bases). Germline values: CDR1 LGHDT, CDR2 YNNKEL (reference sequence). This CDR3 has 15 residues. V was shortened by 3 bases and J by 8 bases, with 14 bases between the two germline ends.

The chain couples TRBV3-1 (or the pseudogene TRBV3-2) to TRBJ2-4, with TRBD2 as a possible D gene (6 bases). The CDR3 has 16 residues. V lost 0 bases and J 0 bases, leaving 9 bases between the germline ends. CDR1 LGHDT and CDR2 YNNKEL come from the germline V gene (reference sequence). CDR3 region: CASSQEAGRAKNIQYF. In nucleotides, the CDR3 is TGTGCCAGCAGCCAAGAAGCGGGTCGAGCCAAAAACATTCAGTACTTC.

This clone was seen a single time. V gene TRBV28 combines with J gene TRBJ1-4; D unresolved. Trimming took off 6 bases at V and 7 bases at J, with 9 bases between the two ends. CDR1 is MDHEN, CDR2 SYDVKM, per germline. This CDR3 region has 12 residues. This CDR3 is CASSPSSEKLFF. CDR3 DNA sequence: TGTGCCAGCAGCCCAAGCTCTGAAAAACTGTTTTTT.

J is TRBJ2-3 and V is TRBV6-2 or TRBV6-3; a weak D match, TRBD1 (6 bases). The CDR3 consists of 15 residues. Trimming removed 0 bases at V and 6 bases at J, with 13 bases between. Germline CDR1 is MNHEY and CDR2 is SVGEGT. The CDR3 here is CASSYSAGDPDTQYF. CDR3 nucleotides: TGTGCCAGCAGTTACTCCGCAGGGGATCCCGATACGCAGTATTTT.

In its sample, this clone was seen a few times. V is TRBV6-4 and J is TRBJ1-1, with D tentatively TRBD1 (5 bases). The CDR3 length is 13 residues. Germline loops: CDR1 MRHNA, CDR2 SNTAGT. V lost 6 bases, J lost 0 bases, and 8 bases lay in between. CDR3 bases: TGTGCCAGCAGCGAGACAGTGAACACTGAAGCTTTCTTT. It translates to CASSETVNTEAFF.

The V gene is TRBV25-1, the J gene TRBJ1-1, with D possibly being TRBD1 (6 bases). CDR1 and CDR2 from the germline V gene are MGHDK and SYGVNS. The CDR3 has 17 residues. The germline V and J ends were trimmed by 4 bases and 1 base, with 19 bases remaining between them. The CDR3 sequence is CASSASTSHRENTEAFF. DNA of the CDR3: TGTGCCAGCAGTGCCTCTACGAGTCACAGGGAGAACACTGAAGCTTTCTTT.

This chain links TRBV10-2 with TRBJ2-5; possible D gene TRBD2, 6 bases. CDR3 length: 13 residues. The germline V gene encodes CDR1 WSHSY and CDR2 SAAADI. The V end was cut by 5 bases, the J end by 2 bases, with 9 bases between. The CDR3 DNA sequence: TGCGCCAGCAGTCGGGACTTACAAGAGACCCAGTACTTC. Its translation is CASSRDLQETQYF.

The chain is built from TRBV7-6 and TRBJ1-1; D is ambiguous. The germline V and J ends were trimmed by 0 bases and 4 bases, with 12 bases remaining between them. Germline V gene lookup returns CDR1 SGHVS and CDR2 FNYEAQ. CDR3 size: 15 residues. CDR3 region: CASSLAREVSTEAFF. In DNA form, the CDR3 reads TGTGCCAGCAGCTTAGCTCGGGAGGTAAGCACTGAAGCTTTCTTT.

This clone came up a few times. V gene TRBV2 combines with J gene TRBJ2-7; TRBD1 aligns across 10 bases. The length of the CDR3 is 13 residues. V lost 4 bases to trimming and J lost 6 bases; unmatched junction nucleotides: 3. Per the germline V gene, CDR1 is SNHLY and CDR2 is FYNNEI. The CDR3 nucleotides are TGTGCCAGCAGTGGGACAGGGGGAGGCGAGCAGTACTTC. As protein: CASSGTGGGEQYF.

The chain is built from TRBV11-3 and TRBJ2-7, with D possibly being TRBD1 (5 bases). The CDR3 length is 15 residues. Per germline, CDR1 SGHNT and CDR2 YENEEA. The V and J ends lost 1 base and 3 bases respectively, with 13 bases between them. CDR3 coding DNA: TGTGCCAGCAGCTTAGGGGGCACCCCAGGCTACGAGCAGTACTTC. Amino acids: CASSLGGTPGYEQYF.

This clone was picked up a small number of times. V gene TRBV9 combines with J gene TRBJ1-4, with D uncertain. CDR3 length: 15 amino acids. V was shortened by 3 bases and J by 1 base, with 10 bases between the two germline ends. Germline V lookup: CDR1 SGDLS, CDR2 YYNGEE. The CDR3 reads CASSAREGTNEKLFF. CDR3 coding DNA: TGTGCCAGCAGCGCTAGGGAGGGAACTAATGAAAAACTGTTTTTT. Drawing the rest from reference TRBV9 and TRBJ1-4, the complete variable domain is DSGVTQTPKHLITATGQRVTLRCSPRSGDLSVYWYQQSLDQGLQFLIQYYNGEERAKGNILERFSAQQFPDLHSELNLSSLELGDSALYFCASSAREGTNEKLFFGSGTQLSVL.